The entry that follows covers one T cell receptor beta chain sequence. This sample was included in a study of T cell changes during pregnancy in multiple sclerosis. Losses at the gene ends were 10 bases for V and 4 bases for J; bases not matched to a gene: 7. CDR3 length: 13 amino acids. Per germline, CDR1 MNHEY and CDR2 SVGAGI. Clones were sequenced by immunoSEQ multiplex PCR, and TCRdb holds only the in-frame ones, with some missing. This table has some 46,000 clones, 92% appearing once. The gene calls are TRBV6-5 and TRBJ1-2, with 9 bases identical to TRBD1. The sample in question was CD4+ T cells from peripheral blood mononuclear cells, obtained after pregnancy. The clonotype comes from a female donor with multiple sclerosis, enrolled in a pregnancy study. The DNA of the CDR3 is TGTGCCACCGGGACAGGGAGCCTCTATGGCTACACCTTC. As protein: CATGTGSLYGYTF.